This T cell receptor (beta chain) was sequenced for a study of shared clonotypes between healthy human individuals (dated by TCRdb to 2020 to 2021). As for the study more broadly: The cohort included three men and a couple of women between 18 and 49 years of age. For each donor, CD4 naive and CD4 memory were each given three plates, CD8 naive was given two plates, and CD8 memory was given one plate. To estimate repertoire size and how much clonotype sharing occurs between individuals, the study deeply sequenced the blood TCR repertoires of five healthy adults. Libraries were prepared and TCR repertoires were sequenced by different laboratories using diverse techniques, in order to increase sequencing depth and limit assay-specific biases. Each donor's leukapheresis produced roughly between roughly 0.85 and 9.5 billion PBMCs.

TCR CDR3 regions were amplified from genomic DNA by multiplex PCR using the deep immunoSEQ assay. Extracted genomic DNA from each cell subset was distributed evenly across all wells of several immunoSEQ 96-well plates, and each plate was treated as a replicate. For sorted subsets, about 220 ng of genomic DNA, equivalent to 25,000 to 30,000 T cell genomes, went into each replicate PCR. Purified libraries were quantified with a Qubit 3.0 fluorometer, sized on a Bioanalyzer 2100, and re-quantified with the KAPA Library Quantification kit. A separate single-read 150-cycle Illumina NextSeq 550 flow cell was used to sequence each immunoSEQ 96-well plate. The original methods were these. Because the immunoSEQ output included only junctional sequences and no quality scores, the filtering could not be the same as the filtering used for full-length reads. Sequences were annotated with PyIR, a Python wrapper for IgBLAST v1.9, using IMGT germline references to assign V/J genes and CDR3. Any read was removed if the V/J assignment was weak (E-value above 1e-6), the CDR3 was missing, or the read contained stop codons, out-of-frame junctions, or ambiguous translated residues. V3J clonotypes were defined as sequences sharing an identical inferred V gene, J gene, and CDR3 amino acid sequence. Percentage overlap between repertoires was calculated by dividing the number of shared unique clonotypes by the size of the smaller repertoire. Richness of each repertoire was evaluated using RTK rarefaction, the Chao1 estimator, and Recon v2.1 estimates of unobserved clonotypes. OLGA was used to compute generation probabilities for all TCRbeta clonotypes that the gDNA method yielded from a few donors. TCRdb limited this immuneACCESS table to in-frame rearrangements with V and J called. A share of clones is missing; checked studies link under half to unresolved V genes, and the rest is unexplained. The DNA gave D and trimming, while V, J and clone size come from that table. The sample records nearly 2 million clones, about 94% of which are singletons. The ten largest clones add up to 1.2% of the sample.

The paper's findings and limits, for the study overall: Sampling was restricted to blood, and TCR repertoires in tissue are likely to differ from TCR repertoires in blood. Because the study included a small number of donors, the genetic and exposure-history diversity represented was limited. Rarefaction of sorted-subset datasets indicated incomplete sequencing despite the large sequencing depth. Pairwise subsampling indicated that sequencing depth was expected to affect the degree of clonotype sharing among donors. Sharing across a few donors was observed for approximately 5% of naive CD4, over 3% of naive CD8, roughly 2.3% of memory CD4, and less than 0.45% of memory CD8 clonotypes. Compared with non-shared clonotypes, clonotypes shared by all four sorted-subset donors had higher generation probabilities. Larger estimated clonotype richness was generally found for naive subsets than for memory subsets.

Of note for this clone: It has no known antigen specificity. No much larger clone exists at a distance of one base, and base qualities are not known.

CD8 naive samples consisted of CD45RO-negative cells that were positively selected for CCR7, yielding a CD45RA+CCR7+ population without TemRA cells. Donors were healthy HIV-negative adults with no recently reported acute infections or vaccinations. Every donor was a Caucasian adult residing in Nashville, Tennessee, USA. Blood was obtained by leukapheresis, after which PBMCs were separated by Ficoll-Histopaque density gradient centrifugation and cryopreserved in liquid nitrogen vapor phase. Purity and quantity of every magnetically sorted T cell population were checked by analytical flow cytometry. Genomic DNA was isolated from each sorted fraction and quantified by UV absorbance on a Nanodrop 2000c. CDR1 and CDR2, per the germline V gene, are WSHSY and SAAADI. V sheds 6 bases and J sheds 6 bases, leaving 14 bases between their ends. CDR3 length: 13 amino acids, cysteine to phenylalanine. The only DNA kept is the CDR3, 39 bases in frame from the first base.

The receptor comes from a man between 18 and 29 years old in good health. The V and J segments used are TRBV10-2 and TRBJ1-2, with TRBD1 as a weak D call on 6 bases. The material sequenced was naive CD8+ T cells sorted from blood. The sample's cell subset or site label is to be understood as: CD45RA+CCR7+. The CDR3 region has the sequence CASRPQGTHGYTF. The nucleotide sequence is given as TGCGCCAGCAGGCCTCAGGGGACGCATGGCTACACCTTC.